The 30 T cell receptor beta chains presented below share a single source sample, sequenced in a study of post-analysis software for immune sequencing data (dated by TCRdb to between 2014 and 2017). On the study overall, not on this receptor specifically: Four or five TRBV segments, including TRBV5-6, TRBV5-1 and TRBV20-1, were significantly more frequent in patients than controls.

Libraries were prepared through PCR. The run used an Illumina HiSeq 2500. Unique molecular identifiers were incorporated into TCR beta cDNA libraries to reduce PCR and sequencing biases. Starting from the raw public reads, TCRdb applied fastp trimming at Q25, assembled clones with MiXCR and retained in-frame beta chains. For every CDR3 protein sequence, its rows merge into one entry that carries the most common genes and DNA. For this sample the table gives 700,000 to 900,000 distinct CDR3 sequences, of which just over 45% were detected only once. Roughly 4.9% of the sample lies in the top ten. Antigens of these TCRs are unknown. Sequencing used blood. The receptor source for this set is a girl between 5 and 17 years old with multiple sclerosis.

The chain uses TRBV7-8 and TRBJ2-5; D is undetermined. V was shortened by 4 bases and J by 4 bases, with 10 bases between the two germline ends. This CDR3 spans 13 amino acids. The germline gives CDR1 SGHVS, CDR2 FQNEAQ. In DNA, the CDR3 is TGTGCCAGCAGCTCCAAGATTGGAGAGACCCAGTACTTC. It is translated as CASSSKIGETQYF.

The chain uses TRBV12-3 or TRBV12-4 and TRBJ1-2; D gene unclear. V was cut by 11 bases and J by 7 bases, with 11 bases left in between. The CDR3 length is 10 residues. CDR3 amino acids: CAGGRGGYTF. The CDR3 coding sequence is TGTGCCGGTGGTCGCGGTGGCTACACCTTC.

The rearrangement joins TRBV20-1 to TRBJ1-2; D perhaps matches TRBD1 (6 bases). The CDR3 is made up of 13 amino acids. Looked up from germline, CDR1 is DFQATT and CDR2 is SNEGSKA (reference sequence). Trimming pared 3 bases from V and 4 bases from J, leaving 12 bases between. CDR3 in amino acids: CSASPTGTYGYTF. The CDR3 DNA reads TGCAGTGCTAGTCCTACAGGGACCTATGGCTACACCTTC.

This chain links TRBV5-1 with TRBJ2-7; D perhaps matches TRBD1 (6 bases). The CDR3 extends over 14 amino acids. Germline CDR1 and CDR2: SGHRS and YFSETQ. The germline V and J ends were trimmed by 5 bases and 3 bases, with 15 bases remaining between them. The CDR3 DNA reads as TGCGCCAGCAGGAGGGGACACGCTTACTACGAGCAGTACTTC. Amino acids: CASRRGHAYYEQYF.

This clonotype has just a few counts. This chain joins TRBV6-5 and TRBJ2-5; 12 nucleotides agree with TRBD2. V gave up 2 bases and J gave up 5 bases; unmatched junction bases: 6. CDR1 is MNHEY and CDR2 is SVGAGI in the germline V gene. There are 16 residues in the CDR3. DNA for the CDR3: TGTGCCAGCAGTTACCTAGCGGGAGGGCCGTCCGAGACCCAGTACTTC. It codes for CASSYLAGGPSETQYF.

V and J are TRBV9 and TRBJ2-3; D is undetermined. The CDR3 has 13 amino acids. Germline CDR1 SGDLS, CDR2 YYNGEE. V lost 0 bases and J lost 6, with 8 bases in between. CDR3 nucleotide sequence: TGTGCCAGCAGCGTAGGGGGATGGGATACGCAGTATTTT. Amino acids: CASSVGGWDTQYF.

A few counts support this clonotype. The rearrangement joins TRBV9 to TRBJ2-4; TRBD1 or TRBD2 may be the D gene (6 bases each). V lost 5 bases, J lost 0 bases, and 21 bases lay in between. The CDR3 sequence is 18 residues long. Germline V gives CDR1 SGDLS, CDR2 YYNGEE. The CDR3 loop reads CASRRGVPRHSAKNIQYF. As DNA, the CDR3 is TGTGCCAGCAGGAGGGGGGTCCCTCGACACTCAGCCAAAAACATTCAGTACTTC.

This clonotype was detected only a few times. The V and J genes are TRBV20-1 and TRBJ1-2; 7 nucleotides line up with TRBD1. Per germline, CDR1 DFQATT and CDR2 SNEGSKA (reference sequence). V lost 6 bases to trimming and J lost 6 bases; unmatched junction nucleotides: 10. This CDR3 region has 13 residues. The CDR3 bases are TGCAGTGCCTACGAAGACAGGGTAGATGGCTACACCTTC. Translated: CSAYEDRVDGYTF.

CDR3 bases: TGCGCCAGCAATAGGGGGGGACTAGTGGACAAATCCTACGAGCAGTACTTC. Translated: CASNRGGLVDKSYEQYF. This sequence joins TRBV10-2 and TRBJ2-7; 8 bases align to TRBD2. The CDR3 extends over 17 amino acids. V lost 7 bases, J lost 1 base, and 15 bases stayed unmatched. The germline V gene encodes CDR1 WSHSY and CDR2 SAAADI.

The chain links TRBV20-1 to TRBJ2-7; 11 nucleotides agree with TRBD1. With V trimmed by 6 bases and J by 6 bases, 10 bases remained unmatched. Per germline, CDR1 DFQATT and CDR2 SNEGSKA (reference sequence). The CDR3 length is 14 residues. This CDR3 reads CSANRDRGFGEQYF. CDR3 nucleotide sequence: TGCAGTGCAAACCGGGACAGGGGGTTTGGCGAGCAGTACTTC.

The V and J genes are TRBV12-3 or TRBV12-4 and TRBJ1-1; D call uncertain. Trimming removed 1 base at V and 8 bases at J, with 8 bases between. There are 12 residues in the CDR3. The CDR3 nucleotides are TGTGCCAGCAGTTTAGACGGCCCCGAAGCTTTCTTT. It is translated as CASSLDGPEAFF.

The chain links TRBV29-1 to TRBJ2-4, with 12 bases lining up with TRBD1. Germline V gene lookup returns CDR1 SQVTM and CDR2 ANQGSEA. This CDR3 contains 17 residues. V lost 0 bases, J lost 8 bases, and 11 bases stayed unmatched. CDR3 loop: CSVEDGTGGPKGDIQYF. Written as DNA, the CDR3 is TGCAGCGTTGAAGATGGGACAGGGGGCCCGAAGGGAGACATTCAGTACTTC.

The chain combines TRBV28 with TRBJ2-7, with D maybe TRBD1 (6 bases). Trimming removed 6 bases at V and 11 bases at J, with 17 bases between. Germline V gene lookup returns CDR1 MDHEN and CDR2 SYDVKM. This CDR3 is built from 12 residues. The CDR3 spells CASRPRGGLEYF. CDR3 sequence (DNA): TGTGCCAGCAGACCCAGAGGGGGTTTAGAGTACTTC.

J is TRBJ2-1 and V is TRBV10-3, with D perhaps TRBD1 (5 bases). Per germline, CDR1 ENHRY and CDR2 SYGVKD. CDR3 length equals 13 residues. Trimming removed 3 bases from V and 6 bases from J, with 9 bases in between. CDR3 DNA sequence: TGTGCCATCAGTGACCAGGGTTTCAATGAGCAGTTCTTC. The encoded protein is CAISDQGFNEQFF.

CDR3 loop: CATINRESPYNEQFF. As DNA, the CDR3 is TGTGCCACCATAAACAGGGAGAGTCCCTACAATGAGCAGTTCTTC. The V and J genes are TRBV6-5 and TRBJ2-1; D possibly corresponds to TRBD1 (6 bases). The CDR3 is 15 amino acids. Germline V gene lookup returns CDR1 MNHEY and CDR2 SVGAGI. Trimming took off 10 bases at V and 2 bases at J, with 18 bases between the two ends.

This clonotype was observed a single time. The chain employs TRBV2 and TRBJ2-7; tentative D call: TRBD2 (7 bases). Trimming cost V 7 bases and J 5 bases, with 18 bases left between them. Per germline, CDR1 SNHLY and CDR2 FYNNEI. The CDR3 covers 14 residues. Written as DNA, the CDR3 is TGTGCCAGCAAGGCCAGGGGAGGGATCCACGAGCAGTACTTC. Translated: CASKARGGIHEQYF. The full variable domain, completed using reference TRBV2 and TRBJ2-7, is EPEVTQTPSHQVTQMGQEVILRCVPISNHLYFYWYRQILGQKVEFLVSFYNNEISEKSEIFDDQFSVERPDGSNFTLKIRSTKLEDSAMYFCASKARGGIHEQYFGPGTRLTVT.

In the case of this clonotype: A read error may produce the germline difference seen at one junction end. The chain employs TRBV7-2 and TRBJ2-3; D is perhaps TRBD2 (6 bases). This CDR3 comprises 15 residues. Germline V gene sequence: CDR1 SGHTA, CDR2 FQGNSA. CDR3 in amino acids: CASSLGGGDSDTQYF. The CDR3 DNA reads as TGTGCCAGCAGCTTAGGGGGAGGTGATTCAGATACACAGTATTTT.

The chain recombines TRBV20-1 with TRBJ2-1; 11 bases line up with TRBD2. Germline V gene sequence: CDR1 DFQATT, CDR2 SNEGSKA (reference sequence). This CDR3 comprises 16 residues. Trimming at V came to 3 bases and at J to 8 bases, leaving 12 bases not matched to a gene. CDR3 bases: TGCAGTGCTAGTACGACTAGCGGGGTGGGTTGGGATGAGCAGTTCTTC. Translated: CSASTTSGVGWDEQFF.

The CDR3 region is CASSRGRGGDTEAFF. The CDR3 bases are TGTGCCAGCAGCCGTGGAAGAGGGGGGGACACTGAAGCTTTCTTT. V and J are TRBV6-1 and TRBJ1-1; a weak D match, TRBD1 (6 bases). The CDR3 contains 15 residues. Germline CDR1 is MNHNS and CDR2 is SASEGT. Trimming took 6 bases from V and 3 from J, leaving 17 bases between them.

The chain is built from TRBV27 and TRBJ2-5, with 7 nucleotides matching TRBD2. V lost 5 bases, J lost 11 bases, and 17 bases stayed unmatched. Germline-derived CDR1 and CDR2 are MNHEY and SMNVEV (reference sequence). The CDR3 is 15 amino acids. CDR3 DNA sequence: TGTGCCAGCAGTCCGGACCTGAAGAGCAGGCGGGAGCAGTACTTC. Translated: CASSPDLKSRREQYF.

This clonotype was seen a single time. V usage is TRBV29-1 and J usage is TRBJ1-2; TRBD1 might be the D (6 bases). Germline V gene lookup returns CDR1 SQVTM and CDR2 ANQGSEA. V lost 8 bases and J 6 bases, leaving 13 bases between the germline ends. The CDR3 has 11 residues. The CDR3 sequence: CSLRGADGYTF. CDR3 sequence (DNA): TGCAGCCTGCGGGGGGCGGATGGCTACACCTTC.

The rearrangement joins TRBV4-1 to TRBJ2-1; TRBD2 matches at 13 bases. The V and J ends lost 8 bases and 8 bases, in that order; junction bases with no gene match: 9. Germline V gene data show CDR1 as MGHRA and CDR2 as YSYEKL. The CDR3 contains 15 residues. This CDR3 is CASGGTSGMADEQFF. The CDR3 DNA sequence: TGCGCCAGCGGGGGGACTAGCGGGATGGCAGATGAGCAGTTCTTC.

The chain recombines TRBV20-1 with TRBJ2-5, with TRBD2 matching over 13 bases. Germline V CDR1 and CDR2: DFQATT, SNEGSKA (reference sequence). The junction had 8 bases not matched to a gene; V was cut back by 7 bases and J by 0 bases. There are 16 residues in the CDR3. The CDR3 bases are TGCAGTGTACCGGGACTAGCGGGACCCAACCAAGAGACCCAGTACTTC. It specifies CSVPGLAGPNQETQYF.

This CDR3 is CASSLTRIMNTEAFF. As DNA, the CDR3 is TGTGCCAGCAGCCTCACCCGGATCATGAACACTGAAGCTTTCTTT. This chain links TRBV14 with TRBJ1-1; no clear D. Per germline, CDR1 SGHDN and CDR2 FVKESK. CDR3 length: 15 amino acids. The germline V and J ends were trimmed by 4 bases and 0 bases, with 12 bases remaining between them.

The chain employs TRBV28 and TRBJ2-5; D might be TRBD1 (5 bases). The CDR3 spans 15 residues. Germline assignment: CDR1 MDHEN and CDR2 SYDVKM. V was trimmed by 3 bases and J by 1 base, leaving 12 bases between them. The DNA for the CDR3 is TGTGCCAGCAGTTTGGAAGGGGTAGGCCAAGAGACCCAGTACTTC. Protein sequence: CASSLEGVGQETQYF.

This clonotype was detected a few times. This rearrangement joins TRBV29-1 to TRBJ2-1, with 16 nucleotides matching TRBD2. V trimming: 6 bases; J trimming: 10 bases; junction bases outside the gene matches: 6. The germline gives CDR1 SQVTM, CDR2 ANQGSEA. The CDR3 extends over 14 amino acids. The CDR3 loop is CSVGLAGGPGEQFF. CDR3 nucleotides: TGCAGCGTGGGACTAGCGGGAGGGCCTGGGGAGCAGTTCTTC.

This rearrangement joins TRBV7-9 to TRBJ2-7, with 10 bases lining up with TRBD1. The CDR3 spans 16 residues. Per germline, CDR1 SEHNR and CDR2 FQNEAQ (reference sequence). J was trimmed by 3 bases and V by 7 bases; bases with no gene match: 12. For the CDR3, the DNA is TGTGCCAGCACCACCGGAGGGGACAGGGGACACTACGAGCAGTACTTC. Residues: CASTTGGDRGHYEQYF.

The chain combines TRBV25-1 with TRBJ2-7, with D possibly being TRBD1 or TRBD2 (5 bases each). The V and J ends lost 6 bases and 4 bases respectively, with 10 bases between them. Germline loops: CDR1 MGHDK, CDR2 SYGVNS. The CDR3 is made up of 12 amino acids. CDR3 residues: CASSKWGYEQYF. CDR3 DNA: TGTGCCAGCAGCAAGTGGGGGTACGAGCAGTACTTC.

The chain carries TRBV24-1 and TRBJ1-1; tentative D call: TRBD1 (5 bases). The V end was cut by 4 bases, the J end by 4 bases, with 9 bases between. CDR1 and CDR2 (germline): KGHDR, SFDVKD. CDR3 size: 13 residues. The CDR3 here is CATSDPDSTEAFF. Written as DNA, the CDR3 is TGTGCCACCAGTGACCCCGACAGCACTGAAGCTTTCTTT.

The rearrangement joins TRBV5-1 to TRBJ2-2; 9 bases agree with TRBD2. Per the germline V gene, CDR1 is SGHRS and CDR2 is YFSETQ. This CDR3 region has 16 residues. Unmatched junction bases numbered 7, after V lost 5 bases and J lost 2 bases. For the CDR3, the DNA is TGCGCCAGCAGGGAGTCTAGCGGGACCAACACCGGGGAGCTGTTTTTT. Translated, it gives CASRESSGTNTGELFF. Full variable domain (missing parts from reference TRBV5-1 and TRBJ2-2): KAGVTQTPRYLIKTRGQQVTLSCSPISGHRSVSWYQQTPGQGLQFLFEYFSETQRNKGNFPGRFSGRQFSNSRSEMNVSTLELGDSALYLCASRESSGTNTGELFFGEGSRLTVL.